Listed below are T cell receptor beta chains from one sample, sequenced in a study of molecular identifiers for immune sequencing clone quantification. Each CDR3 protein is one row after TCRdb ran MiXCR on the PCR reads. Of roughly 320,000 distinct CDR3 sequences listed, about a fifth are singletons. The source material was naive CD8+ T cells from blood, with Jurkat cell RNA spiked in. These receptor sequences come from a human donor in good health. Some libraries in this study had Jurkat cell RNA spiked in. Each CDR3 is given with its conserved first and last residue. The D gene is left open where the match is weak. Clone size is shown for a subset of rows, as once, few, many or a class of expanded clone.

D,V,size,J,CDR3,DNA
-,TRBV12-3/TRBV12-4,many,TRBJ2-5,CASTRMGQETQYF,TGTGCCAGCACCCGAATGGGTCAAGAGACCCAGTACTTC
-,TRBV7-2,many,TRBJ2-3,CASSSTAAVYSTDTQYF,TGTGCCAGCAGCTCCACCGCTGCTGTTTATAGCACAGATACGCAGTATTTT
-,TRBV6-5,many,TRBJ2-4,CASSPPGAKNIQYF,TGTGCCAGCAGCCCGCCGGGGGCCAAAAACATTCAGTACTTC
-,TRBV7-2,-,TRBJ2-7,CASSLTGSFAYEQYF,TGTGCCAGCAGCTTAACCGGGTCCTTTGCCTACGAGCAGTACTTC
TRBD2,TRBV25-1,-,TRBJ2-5,CASSDGLAGVGETQYF,TGTGCCAGCAGTGACGGACTAGCGGGAGTCGGGGAGACCCAGTACTTC
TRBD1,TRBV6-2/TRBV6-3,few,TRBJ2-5,CASSYPDRVLETQYF,TGTGCCAGCAGTTACCCCGACAGGGTCCTAGAGACCCAGTACTTC
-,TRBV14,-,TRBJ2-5,CASSHYKYQEAQYF,TGTGCCAGCAGCCACTACAAGTACCAAGAGGCCCAGTACTTC
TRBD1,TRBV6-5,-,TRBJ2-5,CASSYEGTGQETQYF,TGTGCCAGCAGTTACGAGGGGACAGGACAAGAGACCCAGTACTTC
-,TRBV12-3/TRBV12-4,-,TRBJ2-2,CASSFSGTGELFF,TGTGCCAGCAGTTTCTCAGGGACCGGGGAGCTGTTTTTT
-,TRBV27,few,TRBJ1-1,CASAYGAGYMEAFF,TGTGCCAGCGCCTACGGGGCCGGGTATATGGAAGCTTTCTTT
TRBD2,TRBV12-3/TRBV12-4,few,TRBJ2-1,CASSPLGLSGRVDEQFF,TGTGCCAGCAGCCCATTGGGACTTAGCGGGAGGGTGGATGAGCAGTTCTTC
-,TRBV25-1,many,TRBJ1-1,CASSEYNTEAFF,TGTGCCAGCAGTGAATACAACACTGAAGCTTTCTTT
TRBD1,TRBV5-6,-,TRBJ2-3,CASSSTGDVTDTRYF,TGTGCCAGCAGCTCCACAGGGGATGTGACAGATACGCGGTATTTT
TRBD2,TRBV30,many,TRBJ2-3,CAWQEREWSDTQYF,TGTGCCTGGCAGGAGCGGGAGTGGTCAGATACGCAGTATTTT
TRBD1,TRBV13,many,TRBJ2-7,CASSPRDRVYGEQYF,TGTGCCAGCAGCCCTCGGGACAGGGTTTATGGCGAGCAGTACTTC
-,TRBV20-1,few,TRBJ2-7,CSARNGGPYEQYF,TGCAGTGCTAGAAATGGAGGGCCCTACGAGCAGTACTTC
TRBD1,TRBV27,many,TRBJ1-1,CASSITGGLGTEAFF,TGTGCCAGCAGTATCACAGGGGGGTTGGGCACTGAAGCTTTCTTT
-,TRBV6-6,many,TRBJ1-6,CAGNRDPYNSPLHF,TGTGCCGGGAACAGGGATCCCTATAATTCACCCCTCCACTTT
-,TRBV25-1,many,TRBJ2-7,CASSVAAAAYEQYF,TGTGCCAGCAGTGTCGCGGCAGCCGCGTACGAGCAGTACTTC
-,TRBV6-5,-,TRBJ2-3,CASSDARRDTDTQYF,TGTGCCAGCAGTGACGCACGGAGAGACACAGATACGCAGTATTTT
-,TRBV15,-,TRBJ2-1,CATSRDRDSRYNEQFF,TGTGCCACCAGCAGGGACCGGGACTCACGCTACAATGAGCAGTTCTTC
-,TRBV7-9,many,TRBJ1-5,CASSPGLGTRNNQPQHF,TGTGCCAGCAGCCCTGGTTTAGGGACTCGGAACAATCAGCCCCAGCATTTT
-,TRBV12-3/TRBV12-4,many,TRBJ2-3,CASSPPGDLTDTQYF,TGTGCCAGCAGTCCTCCGGGGGACCTCACAGATACGCAGTATTTT
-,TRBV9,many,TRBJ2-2,CASSVAQNTGELFF,TGTGCCAGCAGCGTAGCCCAGAACACCGGGGAGCTGTTTTTT
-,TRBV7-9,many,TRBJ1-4,CASSIPGTPSEELFF,TGTGCCAGCAGTATACCAGGGACACCAAGTGAGGAACTGTTTTTT
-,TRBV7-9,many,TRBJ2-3,CASPPLSGSTDTQYF,TGTGCCAGCCCCCCCCTCAGCGGTAGCACAGATACGCAGTATTTT
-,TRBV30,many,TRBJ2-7,CAWSPQGYEQYF,TGTGCCTGGAGTCCCCAGGGATACGAGCAGTACTTC
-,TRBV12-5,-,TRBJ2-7,CASAVGWTDSYEQYF,TGTGCTAGTGCCGTCGGATGGACAGATTCCTACGAGCAGTACTTC
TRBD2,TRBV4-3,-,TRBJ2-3,CASSQEALGLLAGLDTQYF,TGCGCCAGCAGCCAAGAGGCGTTAGGGCTTCTAGCGGGATTGGATACGCAGTATTTT
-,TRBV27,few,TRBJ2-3,CASSILTGYTDTQYF,TGTGCCAGCAGTATTTTAACAGGGTACACAGATACGCAGTATTTT
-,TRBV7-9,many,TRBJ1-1,CATGRGTEAFF,TGTGCCACCGGCCGCGGCACTGAAGCTTTCTTT
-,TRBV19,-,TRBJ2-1,CASSIWGQGNNEQFF,TGTGCCAGTAGTATTTGGGGGCAAGGTAACAATGAGCAGTTCTTC
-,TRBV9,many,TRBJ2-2,CASSPPGRISSGELFF,TGTGCCAGCAGCCCGCCGGGACGGATCTCCTCCGGGGAGCTGTTTTTT
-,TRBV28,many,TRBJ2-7,CASSPAGSSYEQYF,TGTGCCAGCAGTCCGGCAGGGAGTTCCTACGAGCAGTACTTC
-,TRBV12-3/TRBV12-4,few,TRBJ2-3,CASSPKVTDTQYF,TGTGCCAGCAGCCCGAAAGTCACAGATACGCAGTATTTT
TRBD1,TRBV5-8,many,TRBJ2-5,CASSNMDRVLEIGQYF,TGTGCCAGCAGCAATATGGACAGGGTACTCGAGATAGGCCAGTACTTC
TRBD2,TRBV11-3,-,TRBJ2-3,CASSWRLAVTDTQYF,TGTGCCAGCAGCTGGAGACTAGCAGTAACAGATACGCAGTATTTT
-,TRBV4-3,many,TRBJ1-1,CASSQDIGLNTEAFF,TGCGCCAGCAGCCAAGATATAGGGTTGAACACTGAAGCTTTCTTT
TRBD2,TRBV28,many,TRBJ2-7,CASSLILAGGEQYF,TGTGCCAGCAGCTTAATCCTAGCGGGAGGTGAGCAGTACTTC
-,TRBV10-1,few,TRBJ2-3,CASSDSRVTDTQYF,TGCGCCAGCAGTGATTCGCGGGTCACAGATACGCAGTATTTT
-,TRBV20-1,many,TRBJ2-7,CSARDSAVIYEQYF,TGCAGTGCTAGAGACTCGGCGGTGATATACGAGCAGTACTTC
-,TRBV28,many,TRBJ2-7,CASTTTLGPDEQYF,TGTGCCAGCACCACTACACTAGGTCCGGACGAGCAGTACTTC
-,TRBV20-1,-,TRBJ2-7,CSVTVPNHYEQYF,TGCAGTGTTACGGTGCCAAATCACTACGAGCAGTACTTC
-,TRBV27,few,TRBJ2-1,CASSFQAGNEQFF,TGTGCCAGCAGTTTTCAGGCGGGAAATGAGCAGTTCTTC
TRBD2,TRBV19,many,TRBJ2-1,CASRTSGGVTANEQFF,TGTGCCAGTAGGACTAGCGGGGGGGTTACGGCCAATGAGCAGTTCTTC
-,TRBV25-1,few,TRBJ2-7,CASSAGGFNEQYF,TGTGCCAGCAGTGCTGGGGGCTTCAACGAGCAGTACTTC
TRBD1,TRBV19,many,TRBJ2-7,CASSIRTGEQYF,TGTGCCAGTAGTATACGGACAGGCGAGCAGTACTTC
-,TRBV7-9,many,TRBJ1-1,CASSHSLMNTEAFF,TGTGCCAGCAGCCATAGCCTAATGAACACTGAAGCTTTCTTT